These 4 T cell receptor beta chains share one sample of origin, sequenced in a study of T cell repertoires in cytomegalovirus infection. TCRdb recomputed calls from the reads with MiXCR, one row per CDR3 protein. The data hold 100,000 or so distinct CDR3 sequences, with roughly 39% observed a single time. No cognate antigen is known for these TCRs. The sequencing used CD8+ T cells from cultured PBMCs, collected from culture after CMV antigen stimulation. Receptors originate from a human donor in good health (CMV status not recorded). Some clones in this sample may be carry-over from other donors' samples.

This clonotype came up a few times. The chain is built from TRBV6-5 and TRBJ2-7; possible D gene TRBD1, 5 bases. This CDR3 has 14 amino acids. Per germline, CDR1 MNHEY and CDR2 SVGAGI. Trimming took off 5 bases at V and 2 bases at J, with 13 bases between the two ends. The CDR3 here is CASSETATTYEQYF. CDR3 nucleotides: TGTGCCAGCAGTGAGACAGCAACCACCTACGAGCAGTACTTC.

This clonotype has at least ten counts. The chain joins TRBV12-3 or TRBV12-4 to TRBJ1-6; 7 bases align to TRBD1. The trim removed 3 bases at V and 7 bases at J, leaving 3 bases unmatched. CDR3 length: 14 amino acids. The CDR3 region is CASSFGTENSPLHF. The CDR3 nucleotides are TGTGCCAGCAGTTTCGGGACAGAGAATTCACCCCTCCACTTT.

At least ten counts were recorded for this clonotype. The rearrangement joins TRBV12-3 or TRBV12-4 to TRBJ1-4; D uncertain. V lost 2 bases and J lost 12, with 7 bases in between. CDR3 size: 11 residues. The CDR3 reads CASSLMEELFF. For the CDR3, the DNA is TGTGCCAGCAGTTTAATGGAGGAACTGTTTTTT.

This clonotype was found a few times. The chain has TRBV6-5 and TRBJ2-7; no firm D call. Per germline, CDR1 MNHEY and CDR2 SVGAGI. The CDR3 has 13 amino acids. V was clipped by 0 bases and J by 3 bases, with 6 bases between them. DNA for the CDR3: TGTGCCAGCAGTTACTCACCTAGCTACGAGCAGTACTTC. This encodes CASSYSPSYEQYF.